This paragraph covers one TCR beta chain sequence. In the original workflow: Nucleated cell number was recorded as an estimate derived from reference gene primer amplification. The data were produced by immunoSEQ multiplex PCR, yet TCRdb's version contains in-frame clones alone and is incomplete. V and J calls and clone size follow that table, whereas D and trimming were derived from the DNA. The table lists about 180,000 clones, approximately 90% of them singletons, with around 12% in the top ten. This CDR3 region has 10 residues. V lost 5 bases and J lost 3, with 5 bases in between. The germline V gene encodes CDR1 DFQATT and CDR2 SNEGSKA (reference sequence). This sample was included in a study of blood T cell repertoires in COVID-19. Across the whole study: Spain, Italy and the United States supplied samples that represented acute and convalescent COVID-19.

The material sequenced was peripheral blood. This clonotype originated in a woman aged 70-85 years with COVID-19, enrolled during active disease. This sequence joins TRBV20-1 and TRBJ2-7, with D uncertain. Written as DNA, the CDR3 is TGCAGTGCTCAACACTACGAGCAGTACTTC. Translation gives CSAQHYEQYF.